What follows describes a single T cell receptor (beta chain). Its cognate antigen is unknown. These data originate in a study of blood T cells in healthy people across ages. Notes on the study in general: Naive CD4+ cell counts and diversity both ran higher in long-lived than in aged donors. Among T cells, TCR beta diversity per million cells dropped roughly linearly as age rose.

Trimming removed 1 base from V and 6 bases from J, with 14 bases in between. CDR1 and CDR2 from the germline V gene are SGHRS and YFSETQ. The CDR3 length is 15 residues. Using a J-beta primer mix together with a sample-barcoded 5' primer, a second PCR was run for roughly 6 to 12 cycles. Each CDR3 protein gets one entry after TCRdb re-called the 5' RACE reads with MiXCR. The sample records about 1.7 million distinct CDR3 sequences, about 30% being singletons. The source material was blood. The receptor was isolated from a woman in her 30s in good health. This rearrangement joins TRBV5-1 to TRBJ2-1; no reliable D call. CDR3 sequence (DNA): TGCGCCAGCAGCTTGCTACCGGGTGACCGCAATGAGCAGTTCTTC. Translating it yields CASSLLPGDRNEQFF.